This TCR beta chain emerged from a study of T cells in Graves' hyperthyroidism and ophthalmopathy. Study-level points and caveats: In the analysis, a 13 V-J model separated ophthalmopathy from stable hyperthyroidism. Among thyroid clonotypes expanded above 0.001, most also appeared in blood.

Using RNA transcripts as the source, TCR beta CDR3 regions were amplified. TCR CDR3 regions were first amplified by RT-PCR with HTBI primers. TCRdb analysed the multiplex PCR reads with MiXCR anew, one entry per CDR3 protein. The sample has over 400,000 distinct CDR3 sequences, roughly 23% seen once. This clonotype has more than one count but fewer than ten. Antigen specificity is unknown. Fresh peripheral blood, 10 ml, yielded the PBMCs. The trim removed 6 bases at V and 4 bases at J, leaving 5 bases unmatched. Germline values: CDR1 DFQATT, CDR2 SNEGSKA (reference sequence). CDR3 length: 14 amino acids.

The rearrangement uses TRBV20-1 and TRBJ2-6; 8 bases are shared with TRBD1. The clonotype was recovered from a woman in her 70s with Graves' ophthalmopathy. The specimen was blood. The CDR3 reads CSARTGSGANVLTF. CDR3 DNA: TGCAGTGCCAGGACAGGGTCCGGGGCCAACGTCCTGACTTTC.